This T cell receptor (beta chain) was observed in a study of prognosis after radiotherapy for stage I lung cancer. Study information: Medical inoperability was considered to apply to all enrolled non-small cell lung cancer patients. Radiotherapy used SBRT, divided into 3 to 5 fractions and reaching a biologically effective dose of at least 100 Gy.

Overall study findings and caveats: Medians of about 10,000 versus 6,900 showed unique TCR clone counts falling after stereotactic body radiation therapy.

Two-round multiplex PCR amplified TCR beta CDR3 from genomic DNA. Specific primers for each TRBV and TRBJ gene were what first-round PCR used. In TCRdb, the multiplex PCR reads were re-called with MiXCR into one record per CDR3 protein. The sample has 20,000 to 30,000 distinct CDR3 sequences, around 39% seen once. CDR1 is MRHNA, CDR2 SNTAGT, per germline. The length of the CDR3 is 14 residues. V was cut by 11 bases and J by 6 bases, with 17 bases left in between. For this clonotype: Its antigen is currently unknown. A far more abundant clone sits one base away, making this likely a read error.

The chain links TRBV6-4 to TRBJ1-6; D may be TRBD1 (5 bases). The sequencing used PBMCs, collected before or after stereotactic body radiation therapy (not recorded which). The TCR comes from a donor aged 50 or older with non-small cell lung cancer. CDR3 loop: CAGSWGTFNSPLHF. As DNA, the CDR3 is TGTGCCGGAAGCTGGGGGACTTTTAATTCACCCCTCCACTTT.